These T cell receptor beta chains were read from a single sample in a study of T cell changes during pregnancy in multiple sclerosis. Some clones are missing from TCRdb's copy, which holds only in-frame ones; the method was immunoSEQ multiplex PCR. The table includes over 55,000 clones, more than 75% detected once. The specimen was peripheral blood from another person, used as feeder cells. Every receptor here comes from a human donor whose cells served as feeder cells for cultures in a pregnancy study. The CDR3 runs from the conserved cysteine through the conserved F or W. The order of the fields is J gene, V gene, D gene, clone size, CDR3 protein, CDR3 DNA. A D gene is named only where the DNA matches it firmly. Rows give clone size only sometimes, using once, few, many, or a class for an expanded clone.

>TRBJ1-1|TRBV7-2|NA|NA
CASTSRGYSTEAFF
TGTGCCAGCACCTCCCGCGGATACAGCACTGAAGCTTTCTTT
>TRBJ2-4|TRBV5-1|NA|NA
CASSLGGTPGIQYF
TGCGCCAGCAGCTTGGGGGGCACCCCGGGAATTCAGTACTTC
>TRBJ1-2|TRBV27|NA|NA
CASSFSGTPSYGYTF
TGTGCCAGCAGTTTTTCCGGGACACCAAGCTATGGCTACACCTTC
>TRBJ2-4|TRBV5-1|TRBD1|NA
CASSRTGGRDIQYF
TGCGCCAGCAGCAGGACAGGGGGGCGGGACATTCAGTACTTC
>TRBJ2-7|TRBV5-1|NA|NA
CASSSENYEQYF
TGCGCCAGCAGCTCCGAGAACTACGAGCAGTACTTC
>TRBJ1-2|TRBV21-1|NA|once
CASSPPQTGAYYGYTF
TGTGCCAGCAGCCCGCCGCAGACAGGGGCATACTATGGCTACACCTTC
>TRBJ1-1|TRBV6-6|NA|once
CASNMQGMNTEAFF
TGTGCCAGCAATATGCAAGGGATGAACACTGAAGCTTTCTTT
>TRBJ2-2|TRBV9|NA|NA
CASSVDYTGELFF
TGTGCCAGCAGCGTAGATTACACCGGGGAGCTGTTTTTT
>TRBJ1-5|TRBV19|TRBD1|NA
CASSIDWTGYASNQPQHF
TGTGCCAGTAGTATAGACTGGACAGGGTATGCGAGCAATCAGCCCCAGCATTTT
>TRBJ2-1|TRBV29-1|NA|NA
CSGEGNDNEQFF
TGCAGCGGAGAAGGGAACGACAATGAGCAGTTCTTC
>TRBJ2-5|TRBV10-3|TRBD1|NA
CAITQGQGNQETQYF
TGTGCCATCACCCAAGGACAGGGAAACCAAGAGACCCAGTACTTC
>TRBJ2-2|TRBV11-3|TRBD2|NA
CASSGPLAGNTGELFF
TGTGCCAGCAGCGGGCCACTAGCGGGGAACACCGGGGAGCTGTTTTTT
>TRBJ2-4|TRBV5-1|NA|NA
CASSFNTGTLDIQYF
TGCGCCAGCAGCTTTAACACAGGGACGTTGGACATTCAGTACTTC
>TRBJ2-7|TRBV15|TRBD1|NA
CATSREGQGREQYF
TGTGCCACCAGCAGAGAGGGACAGGGAAGAGAGCAGTACTTC
>TRBJ1-3|TRBV30|NA|NA
CAWSELHSGNTIYF
TGTGCCTGGAGTGAACTCCACTCTGGAAACACCATATATTTT
>TRBJ2-7|TRBV9|NA|NA
CASSLRAESSYEQYF
TGTGCCAGCAGCCTCCGGGCCGAGAGCTCCTACGAGCAGTACTTC
>TRBJ2-7|TRBV5-1|NA|NA
CASSLRVDRTSYEQYF
TGCGCCAGCAGCTTGAGGGTCGACAGGACCTCCTACGAGCAGTACTTC
>TRBJ2-6|TRBV5-6|NA|NA
CASSLTEGYSGANVLTF
TGTGCCAGCAGCTTGACGGAGGGGTACTCTGGGGCCAACGTCCTGACTTTC
>TRBJ2-7|TRBV6-6|NA|few
CASSYGGRARNEQYF
TGTGCCAGCAGTTACGGCGGCAGGGCTCGGAACGAGCAGTACTTC
>TRBJ1-2|TRBV29-1|TRBD1|NA
CSAPDRGLGYGYTF
TGCAGCGCCCCGGACAGGGGGCTAGGTTATGGCTACACCTTC
>TRBJ2-7|TRBV4-2|TRBD2|NA
CASSQGGLGSTYEQYF
TGTGCCAGCAGCCAAGGGGGACTAGGTTCAACCTACGAGCAGTACTTC
>TRBJ1-1|TRBV28|NA|NA
CASSSGFNTEAFF
TGTGCCAGCAGTTCAGGGTTTAACACTGAAGCTTTCTTT
>TRBJ2-1|TRBV7-9|NA|few
CASSLELDEQFF
TGTGCCAGCAGCTTAGAACTAGATGAGCAGTTCTTC
>TRBJ1-2|TRBV7-2|NA|NA
CASSPAGANYGYTF
TGTGCCAGCAGCCCAGCGGGGGCTAACTATGGCTACACCTTC
>TRBJ2-3|TRBV7-9|TRBD2|NA
CASSRAGGTDTQYF
TGTGCCAGCAGCCGAGCGGGAGGCACAGATACGCAGTATTTT
>TRBJ1-1|TRBV27|NA|NA
CASSPPKGAKNTEAFF
TGTGCCAGCAGCCCTCCAAAGGGTGCCAAGAACACTGAAGCTTTCTTT
>TRBJ2-2|TRBV14|NA|few
CASSQVSLNTGELFF
TGTGCCAGCAGCCAAGTTTCGTTGAACACCGGGGAGCTGTTTTTT
>TRBJ2-7|TRBV27|TRBD1|NA
CASSRSGTAYEQYF
TGTGCCAGCAGTCGATCCGGGACAGCCTACGAGCAGTACTTC
>TRBJ1-2|TRBV6-5|TRBD1|NA
CASRRSRTGMDGYTF
TGTGCCAGCAGGCGGTCCCGGACAGGGATGGATGGCTACACCTTC
>TRBJ2-7|TRBV5-1|NA|NA
CASSLGGQWSYEQYF
TGCGCCAGCAGCTTGGGAGGACAGTGGTCCTACGAGCAGTACTTC
>TRBJ2-1|TRBV18|NA|NA
CASSPYPDSYNEQFF
TGTGCCAGCTCACCTTATCCGGACTCATACAATGAGCAGTTCTTC
>TRBJ1-2|TRBV19|NA|NA
CASSIDRGNYGYTF
TGTGCCAGTAGTATAGATCGGGGGAACTATGGCTACACCTTC
>TRBJ2-5|TRBV7-9|NA|NA
CASSSQGSHTLKETQYF
TGTGCCAGCAGCTCACAGGGCAGTCACACCCTTAAAGAGACCCAGTACTTC
>TRBJ2-2|TRBV7-3|NA|NA
CASSLSSPRSNTGELFF
TGTGCCAGCAGCTTATCTTCCCCGAGGTCGAACACCGGGGAGCTGTTTTTT
>TRBJ1-1|TRBV28|NA|NA
CASSLGMTDEAFF
TGTGCCAGCAGTTTAGGTATGACAGATGAAGCTTTCTTT
>TRBJ2-7|TRBV5-4|TRBD1|once
CASNVGQGPRNEQYF
TGTGCCAGCAACGTAGGACAGGGGCCGAGAAACGAGCAGTACTTC